This T cell receptor (beta chain) was found in a study of blood T cell repertoires in COVID-19. Across the study: In each case, the material was cDNA or gDNA derived from T cells, B-cell-depleted T cells, or PBMCs.

Original handling: Scientists estimated how many nucleated cells there were by amplifying reference gene primers. Only in-frame clones appear in the TCRdb table, and some are missing; sequencing was by immunoSEQ multiplex PCR. That table furnishes V, J and clone size, whereas the DNA furnished D and trimming. The table includes more than 150,000 clones, roughly 94% detected once. During active infection, Seattle patients enrolled and were then monitored through disease. The V end lost 5 bases, the J end lost 0 bases, and 7 bases lay between the germline ends. The CDR3 is 13 residues long. CDR1 and CDR2 (germline): PRHDT, FYEKMQ (reference sequence).

Specimen: peripheral blood. This TCR came from a man aged 30 to 39 with COVID-19, enrolled during active disease. This chain links TRBV13 with TRBJ1-1; no reliable D call. In nucleotides, the CDR3 is TGTGCCAGCAGCCCCCAGGTGAACACTGAAGCTTTCTTT. This translates into CASSPQVNTEAFF.